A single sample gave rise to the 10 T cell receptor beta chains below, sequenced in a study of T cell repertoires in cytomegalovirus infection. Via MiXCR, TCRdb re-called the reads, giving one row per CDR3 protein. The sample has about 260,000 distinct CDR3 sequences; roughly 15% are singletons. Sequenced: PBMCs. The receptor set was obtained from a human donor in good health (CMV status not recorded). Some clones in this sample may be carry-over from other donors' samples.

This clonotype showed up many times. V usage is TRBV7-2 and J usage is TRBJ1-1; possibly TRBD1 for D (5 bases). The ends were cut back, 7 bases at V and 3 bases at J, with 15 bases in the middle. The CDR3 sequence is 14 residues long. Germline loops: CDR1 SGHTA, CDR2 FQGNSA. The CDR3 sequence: CASTLSGTYTEAFF. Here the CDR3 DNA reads TGTGCCAGCACCCTCAGCGGGACGTACACTGAAGCTTTCTTT. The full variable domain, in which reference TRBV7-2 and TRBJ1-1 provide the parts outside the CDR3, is GAGVSQSPSNKVTEKGKDVELRCDPISGHTALYWYRQSLGQGLEFLIYFQGNSAPDKSGLPSDRFSAERTGGSVSTLTIQRTQQEDSAVYLCASTLSGTYTEAFFGQGTRLTVV.

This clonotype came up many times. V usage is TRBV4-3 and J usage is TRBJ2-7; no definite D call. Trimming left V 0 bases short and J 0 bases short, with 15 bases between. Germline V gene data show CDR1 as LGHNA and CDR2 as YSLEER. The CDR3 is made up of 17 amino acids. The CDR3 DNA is TGCGCCAGCAGCCAAGATCTTGCCAGCGCGAGCTCCTACGAGCAGTACTTC. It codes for CASSQDLASASSYEQYF.

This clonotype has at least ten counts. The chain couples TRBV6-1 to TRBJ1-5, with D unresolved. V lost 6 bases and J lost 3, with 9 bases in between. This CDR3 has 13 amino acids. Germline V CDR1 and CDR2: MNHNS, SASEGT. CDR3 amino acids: CASSLDFNQPQHF. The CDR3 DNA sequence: TGTGCCAGCAGCCTTGACTTCAATCAGCCCCAGCATTTT.

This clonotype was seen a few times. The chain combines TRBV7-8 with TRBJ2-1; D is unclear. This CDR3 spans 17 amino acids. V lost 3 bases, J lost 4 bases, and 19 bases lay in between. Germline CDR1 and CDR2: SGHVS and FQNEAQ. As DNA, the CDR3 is TGTGCCAGCAGCTTGGGTAATGTCCTCCAAGGGTACAATGAGCAGTTCTTC. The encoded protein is CASSLGNVLQGYNEQFF.

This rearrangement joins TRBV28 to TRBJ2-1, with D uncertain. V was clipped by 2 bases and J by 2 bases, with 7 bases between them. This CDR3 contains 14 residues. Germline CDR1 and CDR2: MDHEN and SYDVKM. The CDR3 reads CASSLVSTYNEQFF. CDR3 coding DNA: TGTGCCAGCAGTTTAGTGTCCACCTACAATGAGCAGTTCTTC.

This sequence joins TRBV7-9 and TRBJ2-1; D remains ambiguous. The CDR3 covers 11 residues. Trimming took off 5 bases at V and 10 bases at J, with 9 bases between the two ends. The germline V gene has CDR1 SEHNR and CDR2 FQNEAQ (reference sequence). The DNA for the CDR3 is TGTGCCAGCAGCCTAAAGGTCGAGCAGTTCTTC. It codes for CASSLKVEQFF.

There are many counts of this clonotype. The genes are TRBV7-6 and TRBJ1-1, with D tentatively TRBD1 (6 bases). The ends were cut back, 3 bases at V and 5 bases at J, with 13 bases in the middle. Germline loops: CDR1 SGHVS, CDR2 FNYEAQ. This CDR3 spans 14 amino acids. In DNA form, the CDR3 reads TGTGCCAGCAGCTTTGGTGGGGGCGGGACTGAAGCTTTCTTT. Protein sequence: CASSFGGGGTEAFF. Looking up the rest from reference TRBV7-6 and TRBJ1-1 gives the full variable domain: GAGVSQSPRYKVTKRGQDVALRCDPISGHVSLYWYRQALGQGPEFLTYFNYEAQQDKSGLPNDRFSAERPEGSISTLTIQRTEQRDSAMYRCASSFGGGGTEAFFGQGTRLTVV.

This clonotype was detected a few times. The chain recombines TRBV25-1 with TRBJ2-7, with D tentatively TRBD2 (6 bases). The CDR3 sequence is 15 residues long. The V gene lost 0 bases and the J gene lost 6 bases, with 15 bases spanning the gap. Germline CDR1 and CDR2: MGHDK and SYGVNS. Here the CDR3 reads CASSEYYRGKGEQYF. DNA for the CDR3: TGTGCCAGCAGTGAATATTACCGCGGGAAAGGCGAGCAGTACTTC.

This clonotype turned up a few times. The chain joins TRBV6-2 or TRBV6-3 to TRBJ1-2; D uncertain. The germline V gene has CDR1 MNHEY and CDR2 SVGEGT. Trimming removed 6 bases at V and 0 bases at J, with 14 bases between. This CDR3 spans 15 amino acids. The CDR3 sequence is CASRFGRLANYGYTF. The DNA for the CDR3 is TGTGCCAGCAGATTCGGACGGTTAGCTAACTATGGCTACACCTTC.

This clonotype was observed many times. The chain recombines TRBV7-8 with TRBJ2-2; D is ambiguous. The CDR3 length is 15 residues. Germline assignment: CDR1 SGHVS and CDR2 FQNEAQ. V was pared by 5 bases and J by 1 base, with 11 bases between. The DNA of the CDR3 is TGTGCCAGCAGCCCCATATGGGAGAACACCGGGGAGCTGTTTTTT. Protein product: CASSPIWENTGELFF.